This TCR beta chain derives from a study of T cell responses to AZD1222 COVID-19 vaccine. Study findings and constraints: Most donors were white British, females outnumbered males, and clonal diversity was possibly underestimated.

This clone was picked up one time. The antigen remains undetermined. Repertoires were generated with immunoSEQ multiplex PCR, while TCRdb's copy carries only in-frame clones and drops some. This sample has about 110,000 clones, with around 84% found just once. The V end was cut by 8 bases, the J end by 0 bases, with 13 bases between. Per germline, CDR1 SQVTM and CDR2 ANQGSEA. This CDR3 comprises 13 residues. The receptor comes from an adult in good health. The source material was peripheral blood, sampled on day 0 of AZD1222 vaccination. This chain connects TRBV29-1 to TRBJ1-1, with D perhaps TRBD1 (6 bases). CDR3 amino acids: CSPNRVLNTEAFF. The CDR3 nucleotides read TGCAGCCCCAACAGGGTTCTGAACACTGAAGCTTTCTTT.